This TCR beta chain was obtained from a study of tumor-infiltrating lymphocytes in primary liver carcinoma. With 5 bases removed from V and 0 bases from J, the gap between germline ends came to 16 bases. The germline V gene has CDR1 SGHAT and CDR2 FQNNGV. The CDR3 is 16 amino acids. This clonotype was observed many times. Unsorted bulk tissue of roughly 20-31 mg yielded co-extracted RNA and DNA. The input was 450 to 500 ng total RNA; TCR beta cDNA was made from it with a constant-region primer. Libraries for TCR beta were built through three nested multiplex PCR rounds, which together made up a slightly modified ARM-PCR procedure. A C-beta reverse primer was combined with TRBV1-TRBV30 forward primers in the first two PCR rounds, and each round had approximately 9 cycles. In TCRdb, the multiplex PCR reads were re-called with MiXCR into one record per CDR3 protein. The sample comprises roughly 120,000 distinct CDR3 sequences, 64% of which are singletons, and about 8% rests with the top ten.

Sequencing used liver tumor tissue from sampling region 3. Subset noted: tumor region T3, left-lateral pole. This chain connects TRBV11-2 to TRBJ1-2, with D unclear. The TCR comes from a woman aged 55-70 years with primary liver carcinoma and hepatitis B virus infection. The DNA for the CDR3 is TGTGCCAGCAGCCCAGCCTCGGGGAAGCCTAACTATGGCTACACCTTC. The encoded protein is CASSPASGKPNYGYTF. Full variable domain (rest looked up from reference TRBV11-2 and TRBJ1-2): EAGVAQSPRYKIIEKRQSVAFWCNPISGHATLYWYQQILGQGPKLLIQFQNNGVVDDSQLPKDRFSAERLKGVDSTLKIQPAKLEDSAVYLCASSPASGKPNYGYTFGSGTRLTVV.